This TCR beta chain was recovered during a study of technical replicates of blood from a few donors. CDR3 length: 15 amino acids. Looked up from germline, CDR1 is SGHTA and CDR2 is FQGNSA. Trimming left V 1 base short and J 1 base short, with 10 bases between. TCRdb keeps only in-frame clones here, not all; method: immunoSEQ multiplex PCR. The top ten hold 0.2% to 0.3% of the sample, which has around 70,000 clones, approximately 95% seen once. The sequenced sample was T cells isolated from PBMCs. The receptor was derived from a human donor in good health. J is TRBJ1-1 and V is TRBV7-2; D gene unclear. The CDR3 DNA follows: TGTGCCAGCAGCTTAGGAGTACTGCAGAACACTGAAGCTTTCTTT. This codes for CASSLGVLQNTEAFF.